The present T cell receptor beta chain was sequenced within a study of human T cells and chemical hapten exposure. Time point here: patch test 3, about 24 weeks after DPC sensitization. Treatment here: therapeutic diphenylcyclopropenone sensitization with weekly scalp DPC. Unfractionated whole blood served as the source for total RNA extraction. Many counts were recorded for this clonotype. The germline V gene has CDR1 LGHDT and CDR2 YNNKEL (reference sequence). Trimming shortened V by 2 bases and J by 4 bases, and 19 bases separated the two germline ends. The CDR3 contains 17 residues. One entry per CDR3 protein results from TCRdb running MiXCR on the RACE reads. Of over 35,000 distinct CDR3 sequences in the sample, about 13% were seen once.

The specimen was whole blood, collected in connection with sensitization to the hapten diphenylcyclopropenone (DPC). The receptor was isolated from a woman between 35 and 50 years old with alopecia areata. Some clones in this sample may be carry-over from other donors' samples. This chain links TRBV3-1 with TRBJ2-3; tentatively, D is TRBD2 (5 bases). CDR3 DNA: TGTGCCAGCAGCCAAAGGTCCGGAAGTGATAGCGCAGATACGCAGTATTTT. It translates to CASSQRSGSDSADTQYF.